A single sample is the source of the 19 T cell receptor beta chains below, sequenced in a study of type 1 and type 2 diabetes patients. PCR was run on genomic DNA. Multiplex PCR with 30 forward and 13 reverse primers amplified the TCR beta CDR3. TCRdb reanalysed the multiplex PCR reads using MiXCR and keeps one entry per CDR3 protein. The table includes about 250,000 distinct CDR3 sequences, 40% to 50% detected once. Input material: peripheral blood mononuclear cells (PBMCs). The source of these receptors is a man in his late teens or twenties with type 2 diabetes.

This clonotype was detected only a few times. This chain links TRBV19 with TRBJ1-5; 7 nucleotides align to TRBD1. The length of the CDR3 is 13 residues. With V trimmed by 4 bases and J by 5 bases, 2 bases remained unmatched. The V gene's germline CDR1 is LNHDA and CDR2 SQIVND (reference sequence). The CDR3 sequence: CASSRDSYQPQHF. CDR3 bases: TGTGCCAGTAGTAGGGACAGCTATCAGCCCCAGCATTTT.

The count of this clonotype is one. The rearrangement links TRBV28 to TRBJ1-1, with 9 nucleotides matching TRBD1. J lost 0 bases, V lost 7 bases, and 12 bases had no gene match. The CDR3 has 17 amino acids. CDR1 and CDR2 (germline): MDHEN, SYDVKM. The CDR3 spells CASIPPGTGSMNTEAFF. CDR3 nucleotides: TGTGCCAGCATCCCTCCCGGGACAGGGAGTATGAACACTGAAGCTTTCTTT.

As regards this clonotype: A much larger clone is a single base away; this may be a read error. The V gene is TRBV30, the J gene TRBJ2-7, with D perhaps matching TRBD2 (5 bases). The CDR3 covers 11 residues. V was cut by 7 bases and J by 5 bases, with 12 bases left in between. Germline CDR1 GTSNPN, CDR2 SVGIG (reference sequence). CDR3 amino acids: CASHRGHEQYF. The CDR3 DNA is TGTGCCTCTCACCGCGGGCACGAGCAGTACTTC.

This clonotype was recorded a few times. The chain combines TRBV20-1 with TRBJ2-7, with 7 bases lining up with TRBD2. Losses at the gene ends were 4 bases for V and 3 bases for J; bases not matched to a gene: 9. Germline values: CDR1 DFQATT, CDR2 SNEGSKA (reference sequence). The CDR3 extends over 14 amino acids. Here the CDR3 reads CSATSSGLNYEQYF. The CDR3 DNA follows: TGCAGTGCTACTTCTAGCGGACTAAACTACGAGCAGTACTTC.

This clonotype was detected only a few times. This chain uses TRBV24-1 with TRBJ1-2; D possibly corresponds to TRBD1 (6 bases). With 4 bases removed from V and 8 bases from J, the gap between germline ends came to 16 bases. The CDR3 consists of 14 residues. Germline CDR1 reads KGHDR; CDR2 reads SFDVKD. The CDR3 loop is CATSELQGARGYTF. The CDR3 coding sequence is TGTGCCACCAGTGAGCTACAGGGCGCTCGGGGCTACACCTTC.

This clonotype has a handful of counts. The V call is TRBV6-1, the J call TRBJ2-7, with D tentatively TRBD1 or TRBD2 (5 bases each). V was shortened by 3 bases and J by 2 bases, with 11 bases between the two germline ends. There are 14 residues in the CDR3. CDR1 is MNHNS, CDR2 SASEGT, per germline. CDR3 loop: CASSEGDVPYEQYF. The CDR3 nucleotides read TGTGCCAGCAGTGAGGGGGACGTTCCCTACGAGCAGTACTTC.

A few counts support this clonotype. The V and J genes are TRBV19 and TRBJ1-5; 8 nucleotides line up with TRBD1. Trimming at V came to 7 bases and at J to 0 bases, leaving 5 bases not matched to a gene. Germline CDR1 reads LNHDA; CDR2 reads SQIVND (reference sequence). This CDR3 comprises 15 residues. As DNA, the CDR3 is TGTGCCAGTATAGGGACAGGCTATAGCAATCAGCCCCAGCATTTT. Residues: CASIGTGYSNQPQHF.

The rearrangement joins TRBV19 to TRBJ1-2, with a weak D call TRBD1 (5 bases). This CDR3 region has 12 residues. V was cut by 3 bases and J by 10 bases, with 12 bases left in between. Germline values: CDR1 LNHDA, CDR2 SQIVND (reference sequence). CDR3 sequence (DNA): TGTGCCAGTAGTATCGGAGGGGCCGTCTACACCTTC. Translation: CASSIGGAVYTF. Full variable domain (outside the CDR3, taken from reference TRBV19 and TRBJ1-2): DGGITQSPKYLFRKEGQNVTLSCEQNLNHDAMYWYRQDPGQGLRLIYYSQIVNDFQKGDIAEGYSVSREKKESFPLTVTSAQKNPTAFYLCASSIGGAVYTFGSGTRLTVV.

Note on this clonotype: The final CDR3 position lacks the conserved phenylalanine or tryptophan, pointing to a likely read error. This chain joins TRBV7-3 and TRBJ2-7; TRBD1 might be the D (6 bases). This CDR3 has 17 amino acids. Germline V gives CDR1 SGHTA, CDR2 FQGTGA. The ends were cut back, 2 bases at V and 0 bases at J, with 17 bases in the middle. The CDR3 loop is CASSLSGTTTASYEQYL. The CDR3 DNA sequence: TGTGCCAGCAGCTTATCCGGGACAACCACTGCCTCCTACGAGCAGTACCTC.

This clonotype has at least ten counts. This chain uses TRBV19 with TRBJ2-5; 10 bases align to TRBD1. With V trimmed by 5 bases and J by 5 bases, 8 bases remained unmatched. The CDR3 covers 15 residues. Per germline, CDR1 LNHDA and CDR2 SQIVND (reference sequence). CDR3 in amino acids: CASSAGTGVGETQYF. Written as DNA, the CDR3 is TGTGCCAGTAGTGCAGGGACAGGGGTCGGGGAGACCCAGTACTTC.

DNA of the CDR3: TGTGCCAGCAGAAGGGTGGCCGGGGAGCTGTTTTTT. This gives the protein CASRRVAGELFF. The rearrangement links TRBV6-5 to TRBJ2-2, with D uncertain. Trimming took 6 bases from V and 6 from J, leaving 8 bases between them. Per germline, CDR1 MNHEY and CDR2 SVGAGI. This CDR3 comprises 12 residues.

This clonotype was observed a few times. This chain links TRBV29-1 with TRBJ2-3, with 7 bases matching TRBD2. The CDR3 is made up of 14 amino acids. Germline V gene sequence: CDR1 SQVTM, CDR2 ANQGSEA. V shed 3 bases, J shed 2 bases, and the junction held 5 bases outside the gene matches. The CDR3 protein is CSVDEAGPTDTQYF. The CDR3 nucleotides are TGCAGCGTTGACGAAGCGGGGCCCACAGATACGCAGTATTTT.

The J gene is TRBJ2-1, the V gene TRBV30, with a weak D call TRBD1 (6 bases). CDR3 length: 13 amino acids. The V and J ends lost 3 bases and 10 bases respectively, with 16 bases between them. CDR1 is GTSNPN and CDR2 is SVGIG in the germline V gene (reference sequence). The CDR3 bases are TGTGCCTGGAGGGGACAAACGAAGGGGGAGCAGTTCTTC. As protein: CAWRGQTKGEQFF.

DNA for the CDR3: TGTGCCACCAGTGATTTGCTGGGAACCGAAAATGAGCAGTTCTTC. It is translated as CATSDLLGTENEQFF. V is TRBV24-1 and J is TRBJ2-1; D gene ambiguous. Germline V gives CDR1 KGHDR, CDR2 SFDVKD. The CDR3 sequence is 15 residues long. V was shortened by 0 bases and J by 7 bases, with 12 bases between the two germline ends.

The chain recombines TRBV3-1 with TRBJ1-1; 10 nucleotides agree with TRBD1. The CDR3 is made up of 15 amino acids. Trimming cost V 8 bases and J 3 bases; bases outside gene matches: 9. The germline V gene has CDR1 LGHDT and CDR2 YNNKEL (reference sequence). CDR3 sequence: CASGTGAIGYTEAFF. The CDR3 DNA follows: TGTGCCAGCGGGACAGGGGCTATTGGGTACACTGAAGCTTTCTTT.

This clonotype was observed a handful of times. V is TRBV11-2 and J is TRBJ2-7, with TRBD1 as a possible D gene (5 bases). Trimming left V 8 bases short and J 3 bases short, with 17 bases between. The CDR3 has 14 residues. The germline CDR1 and CDR2 sequences are SGHAT and FQNNGV. CDR3 sequence (DNA): TGTGCCAGCGGTAAGACGGACACATTCTACGAGCAGTACTTC. Protein: CASGKTDTFYEQYF. The full variable domain, its missing parts supplied by reference TRBV11-2 and TRBJ2-7, is EAGVAQSPRYKIIEKRQSVAFWCNPISGHATLYWYQQILGQGPKLLIQFQNNGVVDDSQLPKDRFSAERLKGVDSTLKIQPAKLEDSAVYLCASGKTDTFYEQYFGPGTRLTVT.

The rearrangement uses TRBV19 and TRBJ2-3; D not certain. V was shortened by 6 bases and J by 2 bases, with 12 bases between the two germline ends. From germline, CDR1 is LNHDA and CDR2 SQIVND (reference sequence). The CDR3 extends over 14 amino acids. CDR3 DNA sequence: TGTGCCAGTAGGGTAGGCGCCTCCACAGATACGCAGTATTTT. Encoded protein: CASRVGASTDTQYF.

The gene calls are TRBV28 and TRBJ1-1, with 7 bases fitting TRBD1. V lost 3 bases, J lost 4 bases, and 11 bases stayed unmatched. CDR1 is MDHEN and CDR2 is SYDVKM in the germline V gene. The CDR3 extends over 16 amino acids. The CDR3 DNA sequence: TGTGCCAGCAGTTTGGGGACAGCGAGTGGGGGCACTGAAGCTTTCTTT. Translating it yields CASSLGTASGGTEAFF.

J is TRBJ2-3 and V is TRBV5-1; 7 nucleotides match TRBD1. This CDR3 has 14 amino acids. Trimming took 7 bases from V and 6 from J; bases not matched to a gene: 11. Per the germline V gene, CDR1 is SGHRS and CDR2 is YFSETQ. The CDR3 protein is CASARQGTADTQYF. CDR3 bases: TGCGCCAGCGCGCGACAGGGTACCGCGGATACGCAGTATTTT.